What follows are 29 T cell receptor beta chains derived from one specimen sequenced in a study of early T cells in non-severe SARS-CoV-2 infection. TCRdb re-derived calls from the 5' RACE reads in MiXCR, one entry per CDR3 protein. The sample has 55,000 to 65,000 distinct CDR3 sequences, roughly a tenth seen once. What was sequenced was whole blood. All receptors derive from an adult who was a healthcare worker with PCR-confirmed SARS-CoV-2 infection or an uninfected control (not recorded which).

Worth noting for this clonotype: This could be a read error, since a much larger clone is one nucleotide away. The V and J genes are TRBV7-7 and TRBJ2-2; a possible D gene is TRBD2 (6 bases). The CDR3 totals 14 residues. Germline CDR1 SSHAT, CDR2 FNYEAQ (reference sequence). The CDR3 nucleotides are TGTACTAGCAGCCTACAGTCGAACACCGGGGAGCTGTTTTTT. This sequence encodes CTSSLQSNTGELFF.

The sample holds many counts of this clonotype. This chain uses TRBV19 with TRBJ2-5; D might be TRBD2 (6 bases). CDR1 LNHDA and CDR2 SQIVND come from the germline V gene (reference sequence). The CDR3 spans 12 residues. Trimming took 6 bases from V and 5 from J, leaving 10 bases between them. The chain's CDR3 is CASSLSGETQYF. CDR3 DNA sequence: TGTGCCAGTAGCCTCAGCGGGGAGACCCAGTACTTC.

This clonotype appeared many times. The V and J genes are TRBV29-1 and TRBJ2-1; a weak D match, TRBD1 (6 bases). CDR1 is SQVTM and CDR2 is ANQGSEA in the germline V gene. The CDR3 runs 12 residues. The CDR3 loop reads CGRLGGVYEQFF. The CDR3, as DNA: TGCGGCCGTCTAGGGGGTGTATATGAGCAGTTCTTC.

This clonotype was seen ten or more times. The V call is TRBV29-1, the J call TRBJ1-1; D ambiguous. This CDR3 is built from 12 residues. V was clipped by 6 bases and J by 1 base, with 9 bases between them. Germline assignment: CDR1 SQVTM and CDR2 ANQGSEA. CDR3 sequence reads: CSVVRKNTEAFF. The CDR3, as DNA: TGCAGCGTCGTGAGGAAGAACACTGAAGCTTTCTTT.

The CDR3 spells CASSFTGGDTGELFF. The CDR3 DNA sequence: TGTGCCAGCAGCTTCACTGGGGGAGACACCGGGGAGCTGTTTTTT. The chain recombines TRBV5-5 with TRBJ2-2, with D perhaps given as TRBD1 or TRBD2 (5 bases each). V was pared by 2 bases and J by 3 bases, with 11 bases between. The germline CDR1 and CDR2 sequences are SGHKS and YYEKEE (reference sequence). This CDR3 contains 15 residues.

This clonotype was seen many times. The chain recombines TRBV7-2 with TRBJ2-1; 7 bases are a match to TRBD2. J gave up 1 base and V 1 base, and 4 bases lay outside the gene matches. CDR1 is SGHTA and CDR2 is FQGNSA in the germline V gene. CDR3 length: 16 residues. The CDR3 coding sequence is TGTGCCAGCAGCTTAGTGGCTAGCGGATCCTACAATGAGCAGTTCTTC. Its translation: CASSLVASGSYNEQFF.

V usage is TRBV24-1 and J usage is TRBJ2-1; 8 bases align to TRBD1. The CDR3 extends over 14 amino acids. The ends lost 3 bases at V and 9 bases at J; junction bases unmatched: 6. Germline values: CDR1 KGHDR, CDR2 SFDVKD. The CDR3 spells CATSDRTGHGEQFF. CDR3 DNA: TGTGCCACCAGTGATCGGACAGGGCACGGTGAGCAGTTCTTC.

This clonotype was seen ten or more times. This chain connects TRBV3-1 to TRBJ2-7, with D hard to call. Germline CDR1 reads LGHDT; CDR2 reads YNNKEL (reference sequence). Trimming removed 2 bases at V and 7 bases at J, with 15 bases between. The CDR3 spans 14 residues. The CDR3 DNA reads TGTGCCAGCAGCCAAACGTTGTCCCCCGGGGAGCAGTACTTC. It specifies CASSQTLSPGEQYF.

J is TRBJ2-1 and V is TRBV6-2 or TRBV6-3; D is unclear. Germline lookup yields CDR1 MNHEY and CDR2 SVGEGT. V lost 0 bases and J 3 bases, leaving 15 bases between the germline ends. CDR3 size: 17 residues. The CDR3 DNA reads as TGTGCCAGCAGTTACTCGCCGCCTGTAGGGATCTACAATGAGCAGTTCTTC. This encodes CASSYSPPVGIYNEQFF.

This clonotype turned up a few times. The chain employs TRBV27 and TRBJ2-3; the D gene is possibly TRBD2 (5 bases). The CDR3 runs to 14 residues. Germline assignment: CDR1 MNHEY and CDR2 SMNVEV (reference sequence). The germline V and J ends were trimmed by 2 bases and 6 bases, with 12 bases remaining between them. The CDR3 DNA sequence: TGTGCCAGCAGTTTAAGGACTGGCAGGGATACGCAGTATTTT. It encodes CASSLRTGRDTQYF.

This clonotype was observed once. This clone may be a read error of a much larger clone one base away. The rearrangement links TRBV6-2 or TRBV6-3 to TRBJ2-3, with 14 positions matching TRBD2. The germline gives CDR1 MNHEY, CDR2 SVGEGT. This CDR3 spans 18 amino acids. As DNA, the CDR3 is TGTGCCAGCAGTTGGGGGACTAGCGGGAGATGGGTTACAGATACGAAGTATTTT. As protein: CASSWGTSGRWVTDTKYF.

The chain employs TRBV5-1 and TRBJ2-5; D may be TRBD2 (6 bases). Deletions cut 4 bases from V and 5 bases from J, with 21 bases between. CDR3 length: 16 residues. In germline, CDR1 is SGHRS, CDR2 YFSETQ. The DNA for the CDR3 is TGCGCCAGCAGCGACCTGCCTCGGGAGCAGGCGGAGACCCAGTACTTC. It yields the protein CASSDLPREQAETQYF.

This clonotype occurred many times. V usage is TRBV19 and J usage is TRBJ1-5, with 7 positions matching TRBD1. The CDR3 sequence is 14 residues long. After removal of 10 bases from V and 2 bases from J, the junction contained 8 bases not matched to a gene. The V gene's germline CDR1 is LNHDA and CDR2 SQIVND (reference sequence). CDR3 DNA sequence: TGTGCCACCAAGGGGGCTCTGGGCAATCAGCCCCAGCATTTT. This gives the protein CATKGALGNQPQHF. Complete variable domain (other parts from reference TRBV19 and TRBJ1-5): DGGITQSPKYLFRKEGQNVTLSCEQNLNHDAMYWYRQDPGQGLRLIYYSQIVNDFQKGDIAEGYSVSREKKESFPLTVTSAQKNPTAFYLCATKGALGNQPQHFGDGTRLSIL.

This clonotype occurred many times. The chain carries TRBV5-4 and TRBJ1-6; a weak D match, TRBD1 (5 bases). V was shortened by 0 bases and J by 3 bases, with 10 bases between the two germline ends. Germline V lookup: CDR1 SGHNT, CDR2 YYREEE (reference sequence). The CDR3 is 16 residues long. The CDR3 DNA reads as TGTGCCAGCAGCTTGGTAGGGCAGGGCTATAATTCACCCCTCCACTTT. It translates to CASSLVGQGYNSPLHF. Full variable domain (rest looked up from reference TRBV5-4 and TRBJ1-6): ETGVTQSPTHLIKTRGQQVTLRCSSQSGHNTVSWYQQALGQGPQFIFQYYREEENGRGNFPPRFSGLQFPNYSSELNVNALELDDSALYLCASSLVGQGYNSPLHFGNGTRLTVT.

A few counts support this clonotype. This sequence joins TRBV27 and TRBJ2-3; 14 bases line up with TRBD2. Germline CDR1 reads MNHEY; CDR2 reads SMNVEV (reference sequence). Trimming cost V 6 bases and J 3 bases; bases outside gene matches: 8. This CDR3 has 17 residues. The DNA of the CDR3 is TGTGCCAGCAGCACTCCTCGGACTAGCGGGAGGACAGATACGCAGTATTTT. This gives the protein CASSTPRTSGRTDTQYF.

This clonotype was found a few times. V usage is TRBV7-3 and J usage is TRBJ2-3; D is undetermined. Germline V gene data show CDR1 as SGHTA and CDR2 as FQGTGA. V lost 5 bases and J lost 1, with 7 bases in between. CDR3 size: 13 residues. This CDR3 reads CASSPGRTDTQYF. The CDR3 DNA reads as TGTGCCAGCAGCCCCGGACGCACAGATACGCAGTATTTT.

In this sample, this clonotype is medium-sized. The chain uses TRBV6-1 and TRBJ2-7; 9 nucleotides agree with TRBD1. The V gene's germline CDR1 is MNHNS and CDR2 SASEGT. There are 15 residues in the CDR3. The ends lost 7 bases at V and 0 bases at J; junction bases unmatched: 7. CDR3 DNA sequence: TGTGCCAGCAAGCTCGACAGGGGGAGCTCCTACGAGCAGTACTTC. Translating it yields CASKLDRGSSYEQYF.

This clonotype occurred many times. The CDR3 loop reads CASSLGSGGGTDTQYF. For the CDR3, the DNA is TGTGCCAGCAGCTTAGGGAGCGGGGGGGGCACAGATACGCAGTATTTT. The chain couples TRBV7-2 to TRBJ2-3, with 10 bases identical to TRBD2. The CDR3 has 16 residues. CDR1 and CDR2 (germline): SGHTA, FQGNSA. V shed 1 base, J shed 1 base, and the junction held 2 bases outside the gene matches.

This clonotype has just a few counts. In nucleotides, the CDR3 is TGCGCAGGCAGGGAGAACACTGAAGCTTTCTTT. This sequence encodes CAGRENTEAFF. The rearrangement links TRBV29-1 to TRBJ1-1, with D possibly matching TRBD1 (5 bases). Germline V gene data show CDR1 as SQVTM and CDR2 as ANQGSEA. The CDR3 has 11 amino acids.

This clonotype was seen many times. V gene TRBV14 combines with J gene TRBJ1-4; no reliable D call. V was trimmed by 5 bases and J by 1 base, leaving 11 bases between them. The CDR3 consists of 15 residues. CDR1 and CDR2 from the germline V gene are SGHDN and FVKESK. CDR3 in amino acids: CASSIRLETNEKLFF. The CDR3 nucleotides are TGTGCCAGCAGCATCCGACTGGAAACTAATGAAAAACTGTTTTTT. Full variable domain (rest looked up from reference TRBV14 and TRBJ1-4): EAGVTQFPSHSVIEKGQTVTLRCDPISGHDNLYWYRRVMGKEIKFLLHFVKESKQDESGMPNNRFLAERTGGTYSTLKVQPAELEDSGVYFCASSIRLETNEKLFFGSGTQLSVL.

This clonotype was seen a few times. This chain joins TRBV9 and TRBJ2-5; 11 bases agree with TRBD2. J lost 4 bases, V lost 0 bases, and 5 bases had no gene match. This CDR3 contains 16 residues. Germline loops: CDR1 SGDLS, CDR2 YYNGEE. The CDR3 region has the DNA TGTGCCAGCAGCGTAGTGCTAGCGGGAGGTCTAGAGACCCAGTACTTC. Translated: CASSVVLAGGLETQYF.

Only one count was recorded for this clonotype. This chain joins TRBV4-2 and TRBJ2-7, with TRBD2 matching over 15 bases. After removal of 0 bases from V and 2 bases from J, the junction contained 5 bases not matched to a gene. CDR1 is LGHNA and CDR2 is YNFKEQ in the germline V gene. The CDR3 extends over 18 amino acids. In DNA form, the CDR3 reads TGTGCCAGCAGCCAAGACCCCCGGACTAGCGGGAGGGCCTACGAGCAGTACTTC. It is translated as CASSQDPRTSGRAYEQYF.

Only a few counts were recorded for this clonotype. The V call is TRBV27, the J call TRBJ1-2, with 7 bases lining up with TRBD1. CDR3 size: 16 residues. The germline V gene encodes CDR1 MNHEY and CDR2 SMNVEV (reference sequence). J lost 4 bases, V lost 2 bases, and 10 bases had no gene match. The CDR3 spells CASSLVGTATRYGYTF. The DNA of the CDR3 is TGTGCCAGCAGTTTAGTGGGGACAGCTACTCGCTATGGCTACACCTTC.

The V gene is TRBV29-1, the J gene TRBJ1-2, with 8 bases aligning to TRBD1. The CDR3 has 14 residues. CDR1 and CDR2 (germline): SQVTM, ANQGSEA. The V gene end was trimmed by 7 bases and the J gene end by 4 bases; junction bases not matched to a gene: 11. CDR3 nucleotides: TGCAGCGCCGGACAGGGAGGGGATGGCTATGGCTACACCTTC. Translating gives CSAGQGGDGYGYTF.

This clonotype was observed a few times. This chain connects TRBV11-2 to TRBJ2-7, with D possibly being TRBD2 (5 bases). CDR1 and CDR2 (germline): SGHAT, FQNNGV. The CDR3 is made up of 14 amino acids. Trimming took 5 bases from V and 1 from J, leaving 12 bases between them. The CDR3 bases are TGTGCCAGCAGCCAGGAGGCGAGGTCCTACGAGCAGTACTTC. This codes for CASSQEARSYEQYF. Filled out from reference TRBV11-2 and TRBJ2-7, the complete variable domain reads EAGVAQSPRYKIIEKRQSVAFWCNPISGHATLYWYQQILGQGPKLLIQFQNNGVVDDSQLPKDRFSAERLKGVDSTLKIQPAKLEDSAVYLCASSQEARSYEQYFGPGTRLTVT.

This clonotype was seen a handful of times. V and J are TRBV29-1 and TRBJ1-2; 7 nucleotides align to TRBD1. This CDR3 contains 14 residues. V shed 0 bases, J shed 7 bases, and the junction held 8 bases outside the gene matches. The germline V gene encodes CDR1 SQVTM and CDR2 ANQGSEA. The CDR3 here is CSVEDQHRGLGYTF. The DNA for the CDR3 is TGCAGCGTTGAAGATCAGCACAGGGGACTTGGCTACACCTTC.

This clonotype was observed at least ten times. The chain is built from TRBV6-5 and TRBJ2-5; TRBD2 might be the D (6 bases). V was shortened by 6 bases and J by 1 base, with 15 bases between the two germline ends. The CDR3 runs 15 residues. Germline lookup yields CDR1 MNHEY and CDR2 SVGAGI. The CDR3 DNA follows: TGTGCCAGCAGCCGGCGGGAACAGGTCCAAGAGACCCAGTACTTC. Translating gives CASSRREQVQETQYF.

This clonotype came up many times. The chain uses TRBV20-1 and TRBJ2-1; D is unclear. Germline CDR1 and CDR2: DFQATT and SNEGSKA (reference sequence). The CDR3 consists of 12 residues. V dropped 4 bases and J dropped 6 bases, with 10 bases sitting between them. CDR3 in amino acids: CSANRRVNEQFF. The CDR3 nucleotides read TGCAGTGCTAACCGTCGGGTCAATGAGCAGTTCTTC.

This clonotype was detected ten times or more. The V gene is TRBV20-1, the J gene TRBJ2-3; the D gene is possibly TRBD2 (5 bases). The CDR3 covers 14 residues. Trimming took off 3 bases at V and 5 bases at J, with 15 bases between the two ends. Germline V gene lookup returns CDR1 DFQATT and CDR2 SNEGSKA (reference sequence). CDR3 DNA sequence: TGCAGTGCTAGGGGTGGTGGGAGTGGAGATACGCAGTATTTT. Residues: CSARGGGSGDTQYF.